The sequence of this T cell receptor (beta chain) was determined in a study of post-analysis software for immune sequencing data. Study results and limitations: TRBV5-6, TRBV5-1 and TRBV20-1 were among 4 or 5 TRBV segments more frequent in patients than controls.

The TCR beta cDNA libraries contained unique molecular identifiers. Starting from approximately 0.95 to 9.8 million T cells, the study yielded approximately 500,000 cDNA molecules. MiXCR was run by TCRdb on the PCR reads, yielding one entry per CDR3 protein. The table shows roughly 600,000 distinct CDR3 sequences, with 44% occurring only once. This clonotype was seen once. Its specificity is not known. Germline V gives CDR1 DFQATT, CDR2 SNEGSKA (reference sequence). V was pared by 5 bases and J by 0 bases, with 8 bases of the junction left unmatched. The CDR3 covers 15 residues. The TCR sequence derives from a girl aged 10-17 years with multiple sclerosis. The chain employs TRBV20-1 and TRBJ1-1, with 8 positions matching TRBD1. The sequenced sample consisted of blood. The CDR3 protein is CSAAAGTGMNTEAFF. The CDR3 bases are TGCAGTGCTGCAGCCGGGACAGGAATGAACACTGAAGCTTTCTTT.